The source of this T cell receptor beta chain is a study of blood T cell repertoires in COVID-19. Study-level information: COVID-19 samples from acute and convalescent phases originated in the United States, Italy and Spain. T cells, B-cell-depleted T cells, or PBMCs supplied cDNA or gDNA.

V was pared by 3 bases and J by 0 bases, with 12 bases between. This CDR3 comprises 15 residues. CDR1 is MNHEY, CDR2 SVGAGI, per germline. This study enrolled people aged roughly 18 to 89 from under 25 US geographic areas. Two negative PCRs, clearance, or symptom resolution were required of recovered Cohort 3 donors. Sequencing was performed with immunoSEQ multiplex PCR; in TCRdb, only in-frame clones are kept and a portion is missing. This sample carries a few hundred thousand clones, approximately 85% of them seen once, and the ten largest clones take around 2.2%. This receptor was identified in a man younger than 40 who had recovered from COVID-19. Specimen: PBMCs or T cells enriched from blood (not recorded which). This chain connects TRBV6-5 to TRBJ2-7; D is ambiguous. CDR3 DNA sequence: TGTGCCAGCAGTTATGGGCAGGAACGCTCCTACGAGCAGTACTTC. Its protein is CASSYGQERSYEQYF.